This TCR beta chain was identified in a study of blood T cells in healthy people across ages. Across the study: Using template switching, researchers captured about one barcoded beta molecule for each two T cells. Study-level results: Those diversity estimates obtained from one million T cells were thought to be underestimates.

The CDR3 runs to 17 residues. CDR1 and CDR2 from the germline V gene are SGDLS and YYNGEE. The trim removed 0 bases at V and 4 bases at J, leaving 9 bases unmatched. This clonotype showed up just a few times. Antigen specificity is unknown. Next came a second PCR, run for about 7 to 11 cycles, which used a sample-barcoded 5' primer along with a J-beta primer mix. TCRdb called the 5' RACE reads again in MiXCR, with one record for every CDR3 protein. Among 1,800,000 or so distinct CDR3 sequences listed, about two fifths were seen once. The source is a human donor in good health. The sample taken for sequencing was blood. The chain couples TRBV9 to TRBJ2-3; the match to TRBD1 covers 9 bases. CDR3 sequence (DNA): TGTGCCAGCAGCGTAGTAGGAGAGGGACAGGGTGCAGATACGCAGTATTTT. Translated, it gives CASSVVGEGQGADTQYF.